This T cell receptor beta chain is from a study of T cells in Graves' hyperthyroidism and ophthalmopathy. Amplification of TCR beta CDR3 regions was performed using RNA transcripts as template. The TCR CDR3 first-round RT-PCR relied on the HTBI primer set. TCRdb re-analysed the multiplex PCR reads in MiXCR, keeping a single row per CDR3 protein. The profile shows some 800,000 distinct CDR3 sequences, 35% to 45% of them singletons. Patients aged 18 to 65 had newly diagnosed hyperthyroidism that had lasted under 2 months. PBMCs were sourced from around 10 ml fresh peripheral blood. CDR3 size: 11 residues. V lost 9 bases, J lost 5 bases, and 10 bases lay in between. Germline V gene lookup returns CDR1 LNHDA and CDR2 SQIVND (reference sequence).

This sequence was found in a man younger than 30 with Graves' hyperthyroidism. Sequences were obtained from blood. This chain connects TRBV19 to TRBJ1-1; D ambiguous. The CDR3 DNA reads TGTGCCAGCGCACCCTCGACTGAAGCTTTCTTT. This codes for CASAPSTEAFF.